This T cell receptor beta chain was identified in a study of T cell changes during pregnancy in multiple sclerosis. The data were produced by immunoSEQ multiplex PCR, yet TCRdb's version contains in-frame clones alone and is incomplete. The data show fewer than 60,000 clones, around 90% seen once. The source was CD4+ T cells from peripheral blood mononuclear cells, collected after pregnancy. The sequence was collected from a female donor with multiple sclerosis, enrolled in a pregnancy study.

This CDR3 reads CAVGQYTEAFF. CDR3 bases: TGTGCCGTTGGCCAATACACTGAAGCTTTCTTT. This chain joins TRBV6-5 and TRBJ1-1, with unresolved D. This CDR3 region has 11 residues. The germline gives CDR1 MNHEY, CDR2 SVGAGI. The V end was cut by 11 bases, the J end by 3 bases, with 10 bases between.